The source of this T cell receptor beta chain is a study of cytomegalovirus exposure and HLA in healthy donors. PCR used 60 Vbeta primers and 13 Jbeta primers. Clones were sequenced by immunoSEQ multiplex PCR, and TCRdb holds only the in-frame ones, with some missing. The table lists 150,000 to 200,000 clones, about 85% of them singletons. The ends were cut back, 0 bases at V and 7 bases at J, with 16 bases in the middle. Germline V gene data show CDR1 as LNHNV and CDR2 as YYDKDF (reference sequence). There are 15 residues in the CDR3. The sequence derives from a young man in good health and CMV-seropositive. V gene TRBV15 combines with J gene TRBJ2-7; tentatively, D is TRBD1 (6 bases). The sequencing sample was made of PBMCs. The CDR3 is CATSRDIAGAGEQYF. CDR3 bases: TGTGCCACCAGCAGAGATATCGCAGGGGCGGGTGAGCAGTACTTC.